Detailed here is one T cell receptor beta chain. This record belongs to a study of PD-1 blockade in mismatch repair-deficient tumors. Clones were sequenced by immunoSEQ multiplex PCR, and TCRdb holds only the in-frame ones, with some missing. Of roughly 120,000 clones detected, more than 60% appear once; the ten largest clones hold about 5.1%. Germline V lookup: CDR1 SGHKS, CDR2 YYEKEE (reference sequence). J lost 8 bases, V lost 0 bases, and 4 bases had no gene match. The CDR3 is made up of 14 amino acids. This clonotype originated in an adult with mismatch repair-deficient cancer. The sample in question was peripheral blood, obtained about 60 weeks after starting pembrolizumab. The chain uses TRBV5-5 and TRBJ2-1; 8 bases are shared with TRBD2. The CDR3 DNA reads as TGTGCCAGCAGCTTGGCAGGACTAGCAGATGAGCAGTTCTTC. Translation: CASSLAGLADEQFF.